A single count supports the clone carrying this T cell receptor beta chain. Its antigen is still unknown. PCR used 60 Vbeta primers and 13 Jbeta primers. Sequenced by immunoSEQ multiplex PCR; TCRdb stores in-frame clones only, minus some. The table lists 150,000 to 250,000 clones, 70% to 90% of them singletons. CDR3 length: 13 amino acids. Germline CDR1 is PRHDT and CDR2 is FYEKMQ (reference sequence). V gave up 5 bases and J gave up 6 bases, with 10 bases separating them. This entry belongs to a study of cytomegalovirus exposure and HLA in healthy donors. The overall study: There were fewer than 130 million unique TCR beta sequences, drawn from about 200 million T cells, in an earlier analysis.

Regarding the study as a whole: The later analysis indicated that the majority of CMV-associated TCR beta chains appeared HLA-restricted.

This clonotype was obtained from a woman aged 45-65 years in good health and CMV-seronegative. Sequenced material: PBMCs. The chain uses TRBV13 and TRBJ2-2; TRBD1 might be the D (6 bases). The CDR3 here is CASSPRQAGELFF. The CDR3 DNA is TGTGCCAGCAGCCCAAGACAGGCCGGGGAGCTGTTTTTT.